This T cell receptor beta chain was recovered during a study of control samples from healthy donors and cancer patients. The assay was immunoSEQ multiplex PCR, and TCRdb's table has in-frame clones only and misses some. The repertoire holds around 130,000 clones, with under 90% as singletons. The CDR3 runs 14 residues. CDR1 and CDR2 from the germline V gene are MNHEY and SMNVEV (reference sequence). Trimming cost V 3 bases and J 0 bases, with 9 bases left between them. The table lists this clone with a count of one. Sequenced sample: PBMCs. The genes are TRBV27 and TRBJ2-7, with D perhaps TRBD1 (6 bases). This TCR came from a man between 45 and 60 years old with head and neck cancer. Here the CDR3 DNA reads TGTGCCAGCAGTTTTCGGGACAACTCCTACGAGCAGTACTTC. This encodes CASSFRDNSYEQYF.